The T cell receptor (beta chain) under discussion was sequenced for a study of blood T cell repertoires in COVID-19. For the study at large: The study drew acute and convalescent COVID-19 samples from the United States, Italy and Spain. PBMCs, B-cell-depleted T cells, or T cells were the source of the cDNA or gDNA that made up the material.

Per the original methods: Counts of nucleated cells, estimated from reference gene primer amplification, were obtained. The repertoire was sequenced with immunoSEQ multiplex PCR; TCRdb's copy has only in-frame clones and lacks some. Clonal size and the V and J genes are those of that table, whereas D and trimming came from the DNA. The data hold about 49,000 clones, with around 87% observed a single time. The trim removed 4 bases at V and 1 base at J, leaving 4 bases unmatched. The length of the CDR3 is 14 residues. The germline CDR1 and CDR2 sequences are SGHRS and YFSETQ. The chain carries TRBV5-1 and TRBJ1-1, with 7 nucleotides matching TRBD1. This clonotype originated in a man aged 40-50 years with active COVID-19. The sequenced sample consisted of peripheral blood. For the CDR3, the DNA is TGCGCCAGCAGCACGGGACAGCCGAACACTGAAGCTTTCTTT. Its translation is CASSTGQPNTEAFF.